A single sample is the source of the 21 T cell receptor beta chains below, sequenced in a study of blood T cell repertoires in COVID-19. Some clones are missing from TCRdb's copy, which holds only in-frame ones; the method was immunoSEQ multiplex PCR. There are about 430,000 clones in the sample; around nine tenths occur only once, and approximately 1.5% lies in the top ten. Sample: PBMCs or T cells enriched from blood (not recorded which). The receptors come from a woman younger than 30 who had been exposed to COVID-19.

This clone was detected only a few times. This chain links TRBV19 with TRBJ2-3; tentatively, D is TRBD2 (5 bases). V gave up 3 bases and J gave up 5 bases, with 6 bases separating them. The CDR3 contains 12 residues. In germline, CDR1 is LNHDA, CDR2 SQIVND (reference sequence). The CDR3 region is CASSMGRDTQYF. In DNA, the CDR3 is TGTGCCAGTAGTATGGGGAGAGATACGCAGTATTTT.

This clone was seen once. V is TRBV4-3 and J is TRBJ2-3, with D possibly being TRBD1 (6 bases). The length of the CDR3 is 18 residues. The ends were cut back, 0 bases at V and 3 bases at J, with 19 bases in the middle. Germline CDR1 reads LGHNA; CDR2 reads YSLEER. CDR3 DNA sequence: TGCGCCAGCAGCCAAGATCTCCCCACAGGGTCGACGACAGATACGCAGTATTTT. Translation gives CASSQDLPTGSTTDTQYF.

The chain links TRBV29-1 to TRBJ1-2; no clear D. V was clipped by 1 base and J by 7 bases, with 10 bases between them. Germline CDR1 is SQVTM and CDR2 is ANQGSEA. The length of the CDR3 is 12 residues. The CDR3 here is CSVEGGLGGYTF. CDR3 DNA: TGCAGCGTTGAAGGAGGGCTCGGTGGCTACACCTTC.

This sequence joins TRBV5-5 and TRBJ1-1; no definite D call. In germline, CDR1 is SGHKS, CDR2 YYEKEE (reference sequence). The CDR3 runs to 15 residues. V was shortened by 0 bases and J by 5 bases, with 14 bases between the two germline ends. CDR3 region: CASSLVGLSATEAFF. In nucleotides, the CDR3 is TGTGCCAGCAGCTTGGTGGGTCTCAGCGCTACTGAAGCTTTCTTT.

V is TRBV18 and J is TRBJ2-2; 12 positions match TRBD2. The V gene end was trimmed by 3 bases and the J gene end by 1 base; junction bases not matched to a gene: 3. The CDR3 is made up of 17 amino acids. Germline V gene lookup returns CDR1 KGHSH and CDR2 LQKENI. CDR3 loop: CASSPRTSGKNTGELFF. The CDR3 DNA reads as TGTGCCAGCTCACCGCGGACTAGCGGGAAGAACACCGGGGAGCTGTTTTTT. The whole variable domain, remainder taken from reference TRBV18 and TRBJ2-2, is NAGVMQNPRHLVRRRGQEARLRCSPMKGHSHVYWYRQLPEEGLKFMVYLQKENIIDESGMPKERFSAEFPKEGPSILRIQQVVRGDSAAYFCASSPRTSGKNTGELFFGEGSRLTVL.

This clone was seen a handful of times. The chain recombines TRBV28 with TRBJ1-1; D uncertain. V lost 3 bases and J lost 0, with 11 bases in between. This CDR3 contains 15 residues. Germline V lookup: CDR1 MDHEN, CDR2 SYDVKM. CDR3: CASSFGLLMNTEAFF. The CDR3 bases are TGTGCCAGCAGTTTTGGTCTACTGATGAACACTGAAGCTTTCTTT.

This clone has just a few counts. The chain joins TRBV5-4 to TRBJ1-1, with D perhaps TRBD1 (6 bases). The CDR3 length is 14 residues. Trimming cost V 0 bases and J 1 base, with 7 bases left between them. Germline V gene lookup returns CDR1 SGHNT and CDR2 YYREEE (reference sequence). CDR3 in DNA: TGTGCCAGCAGCTTGGGACAGGAGAACACTGAAGCTTTCTTT. It is translated as CASSLGQENTEAFF.

V usage is TRBV28 and J usage is TRBJ2-5; TRBD2 might be the D (6 bases). V was clipped by 5 bases and J by 1 base, with 20 bases between them. CDR1 is MDHEN, CDR2 SYDVKM, per germline. This CDR3 comprises 17 residues. The CDR3 nucleotides read TGTGCCAGCAGTCTGGGACTCGGGTTGAAGGGCCAAGAGACCCAGTACTTC. Translating it yields CASSLGLGLKGQETQYF. Full variable domain (rest looked up from reference TRBV28 and TRBJ2-5): DVKVTQSSRYLVKRTGEKVFLECVQDMDHENMFWYRQDPGLGLRLIYFSYDVKMKEKGDIPEGYSVSREKKERFSLILESASTNQTSMYLCASSLGLGLKGQETQYFGPGTRLLVL.

J is TRBJ2-1 and V is TRBV28; a weak D match, TRBD1 (6 bases). Germline V gene data show CDR1 as MDHEN and CDR2 as SYDVKM. V lost 7 bases and J lost 5, with 12 bases in between. The CDR3 sequence is 13 residues long. The chain's CDR3 is CASTWGPHNEQFF. The CDR3 bases are TGTGCCAGCACTTGGGGGCCACACAATGAGCAGTTCTTC.

The chain joins TRBV19 to TRBJ2-2; 7 nucleotides agree with TRBD1. J was trimmed by 0 bases and V by 11 bases; bases with no gene match: 3. The CDR3 contains 13 residues. The V gene's germline CDR1 is LNHDA and CDR2 SQIVND (reference sequence). The CDR3 loop is CASGQANTGELFF. CDR3 in DNA: TGTGCCTCCGGACAGGCGAACACCGGGGAGCTGTTTTTT.

This rearrangement joins TRBV6-1 to TRBJ1-5; possibly TRBD1 for D (5 bases). Trimming shortened V by 1 base and J by 0 bases, and 10 bases separated the two germline ends. The germline gives CDR1 MNHNS, CDR2 SASEGT. The CDR3 runs 16 residues. The CDR3 region is CASSEVGHLSNQPQHF. In DNA form, the CDR3 reads TGTGCCAGCAGTGAAGTCGGACACCTTAGCAATCAGCCCCAGCATTTT.

The chain carries TRBV5-6 and TRBJ1-5, with a weak D call TRBD1 (5 bases). Per the germline V gene, CDR1 is SGHDT and CDR2 is YYEEEE. Trimming stripped 0 bases from V and 3 bases from J, with 10 bases between. This CDR3 is built from 15 residues. CDR3 region: CASSLARANNQPQHF. CDR3 in DNA: TGTGCCAGCAGCTTGGCCAGGGCCAACAATCAGCCCCAGCATTTT.

As for this clone: Other nucleotide sequences from this sample produce the same CDR3. The chain is built from TRBV9 and TRBJ2-7; tentative D call: TRBD2 (6 bases). Germline V gene lookup returns CDR1 SGDLS and CDR2 YYNGEE. This CDR3 region has 14 residues. V dropped 0 bases and J dropped 0 bases, with 7 bases sitting between them. The CDR3 nucleotides read TGTGCCAGCAGCGTAGTCGGGAGCTCCTACGAGCAGTACTTC. As protein: CASSVVGSSYEQYF. Filled out from reference TRBV9 and TRBJ2-7, the complete variable domain reads DSGVTQTPKHLITATGQRVTLRCSPRSGDLSVYWYQQSLDQGLQFLIQYYNGEERAKGNILERFSAQQFPDLHSELNLSSLELGDSALYFCASSVVGSSYEQYFGPGTRLTVT.

The rearrangement links TRBV7-8 to TRBJ2-3, with a weak D call TRBD2 (7 bases). Germline CDR1 and CDR2: SGHVS and FQNEAQ. The CDR3 is 16 residues long. Trimming took 4 bases from V and 0 from J, leaving 14 bases between them. The CDR3 reads CASSSSGGLSTDTQYF. The CDR3, as DNA: TGTGCCAGCAGCTCCTCGGGGGGCCTTAGCACAGATACGCAGTATTTT.

The chain has TRBV6-5 and TRBJ2-1; 11 bases are shared with TRBD2. This CDR3 region has 15 residues. Per germline, CDR1 MNHEY and CDR2 SVGAGI. The V and J ends lost 2 bases and 6 bases, in that order; junction bases with no gene match: 3. The CDR3 sequence: CASSYASGGFNEQFF. CDR3 DNA sequence: TGTGCCAGCAGTTACGCTAGCGGGGGGTTCAATGAGCAGTTCTTC.

The CDR3 coding sequence is TGTGCCAGCAGCCTAGCGGGGCGACTTAACAATGAGCAGTTCTTC. This translates into CASSLAGRLNNEQFF. This rearrangement joins TRBV5-4 to TRBJ2-1; 9 nucleotides match TRBD2. The CDR3 runs to 15 residues. CDR1 is SGHNT and CDR2 is YYREEE in the germline V gene (reference sequence). The V gene end was trimmed by 4 bases and the J gene end by 5 bases; junction bases not matched to a gene: 7.

The chain links TRBV12-3 or TRBV12-4 to TRBJ2-1; 8 bases match TRBD1. The CDR3 is 13 amino acids. V was clipped by 3 bases and J by 7 bases; unmatched bases: 2. CDR3 coding DNA: TGTGCCAGCAGTTTTCAGGGGGCAAATGAGCAGTTCTTC. Translation gives CASSFQGANEQFF.

The rearrangement links TRBV7-9 to TRBJ2-5, with TRBD1 identical over 10 bases. The V gene end was trimmed by 5 bases and the J gene end by 7 bases; junction bases not matched to a gene: 4. Germline V lookup: CDR1 SEHNR, CDR2 FQNEAQ (reference sequence). This CDR3 comprises 13 residues. CDR3 sequence (DNA): TGTGCCAGCAGCGGACAGGGGGTCGGGACCCAGTACTTC. Amino acids: CASSGQGVGTQYF. Full variable domain (rest looked up from reference TRBV7-9 and TRBJ2-5): DTGVSQNPRHKITKRGQNVTFRCDPISEHNRLYWYRQTLGQGPEFLTYFQNEAQLEKSRLLSDRFSAERPKGSFSTLEIQRTEQGDSAMYLCASSGQGVGTQYFGPGTRLLVL.

This clone was found a few times. This chain links TRBV7-2 with TRBJ1-5; possible D gene TRBD1, 6 bases. The CDR3 has 19 residues. Germline assignment: CDR1 SGHTA and CDR2 FQGNSA. V dropped 5 bases and J dropped 9 bases, with 32 bases sitting between them. CDR3 DNA sequence: TGTGCCAGCAGCGGATATCACGAAGGACAGTTTAGTCGGCGTGGGCCCCAGCATTTT. Its protein is CASSGYHEGQFSRRGPQHF.

This rearrangement joins TRBV25-1 to TRBJ2-7; 7 bases fit TRBD1. V shed 2 bases and J 0 bases; nucleotides not matched to a gene: 7. Per germline, CDR1 MGHDK and CDR2 SYGVNS. This CDR3 has 16 residues. The CDR3 sequence is CASSEAVGQSSYEQYF. The CDR3 DNA reads as TGTGCCAGCAGTGAAGCGGTGGGACAGAGCTCCTACGAGCAGTACTTC.

This chain links TRBV11-2 with TRBJ1-2; 7 bases map to TRBD1. The CDR3 loop spans 13 amino acids. Germline CDR1 and CDR2: SGHAT and FQNNGV. With 4 bases clipped from V and 3 bases from J, the junction kept 2 bases outside the gene matches. The CDR3 DNA follows: TGTGCCAGCAGCTCGACAGGGTACTATGGCTACACCTTC. Residues: CASSSTGYYGYTF. The entire variable domain, with the rest obtained from reference TRBV11-2 and TRBJ1-2, is as follows: EAGVAQSPRYKIIEKRQSVAFWCNPISGHATLYWYQQILGQGPKLLIQFQNNGVVDDSQLPKDRFSAERLKGVDSTLKIQPAKLEDSAVYLCASSSTGYYGYTFGSGTRLTVV.